The entry below gives a single T cell receptor beta chain sequence along with its context. Its matching antigen is unknown. This specimen comes from a study of T cells in narcolepsy. The overall study: Enrolled donors included narcolepsy type 1 or type 2 patients and healthy controls. Study-wide findings and caveats: In some patient and control memory CD4+ samples, autoreactive clones were absent. Healthy controls reportedly lacked the autoreactive clonotypes serially found in patients' blood. HCRT-specific and TRIB2-specific autoreactive clonotypes appeared among same-patient CSF and blood CD4+ clonotypes.

Libraries were prepared by immunoSEQ multiplex PCR; TCRdb keeps only in-frame clonotypes and omits some of them. The data contain 30,000 to 35,000 clones, roughly four fifths of them singletons. V lost 0 bases, J lost 0 bases, and 12 bases lay in between. Germline values: CDR1 SGHTA, CDR2 FQGTGA. This CDR3 has 18 amino acids. This clonotype originated in a human donor with narcolepsy. The source material was CD45RA- memory CD4+ T cells from PBMCs. V and J are TRBV7-3 and TRBJ2-6, with no clear D. The CDR3 loop is CASSLTVGGSSGANVLTF. The DNA for the CDR3 is TGTGCCAGCAGCTTAACGGTCGGCGGAAGCTCTGGGGCCAACGTCCTGACTTTC.